Shown below are 26 T cell receptor beta chains from a single sample sequenced in a study of T cell changes during pregnancy in multiple sclerosis. Sequencing was performed with immunoSEQ multiplex PCR; in TCRdb, only in-frame clones are kept and a portion is missing. This repertoire shows around 54,000 clones, approximately 91% found once; its top ten account for roughly 0.6%. This specimen was CD4+ T cells from peripheral blood mononuclear cells, taken after pregnancy. These receptors were obtained from a female donor in good health, enrolled as a control in a pregnancy study.

The chain is built from TRBV11-2 and TRBJ1-5; D is perhaps TRBD1 (5 bases). The germline CDR1 and CDR2 sequences are SGHAT and FQNNGV. The CDR3 spans 14 residues. V gave up 5 bases and J gave up 3 bases, with 11 bases separating them. CDR3: CASSGGGFNQPQHF. DNA for the CDR3: TGTGCCAGCAGCGGCGGGGGTTTCAATCAGCCCCAGCATTTT.

This clone appeared once. V and J are TRBV5-5 and TRBJ2-7; 7 bases are a match to TRBD1. Germline CDR1 reads SGHKS; CDR2 reads YYEKEE (reference sequence). The CDR3 consists of 14 residues. The V gene end was trimmed by 5 bases and the J gene end by 2 bases; junction bases not matched to a gene: 7. CDR3 nucleotides: TGTGCCAGCAGAATTACAGGGACAGCCTACGAGCAGTACTTC. Protein product: CASRITGTAYEQYF.

The chain uses TRBV9 and TRBJ2-4; no firm D call. The germline gives CDR1 SGDLS, CDR2 YYNGEE. The CDR3 is 17 residues long. V was trimmed by 0 bases and J by 5 bases, leaving 18 bases between them. The DNA of the CDR3 is TGTGCCAGCAGCGTAGGAGTTAGAGGCGTCTGGGAAAACATTCAGTACTTC. It translates to CASSVGVRGVWENIQYF. Complete variable domain (other parts from reference TRBV9 and TRBJ2-4): DSGVTQTPKHLITATGQRVTLRCSPRSGDLSVYWYQQSLDQGLQFLIQYYNGEERAKGNILERFSAQQFPDLHSELNLSSLELGDSALYFCASSVGVRGVWENIQYFGAGTRLSVL.

The gene calls are TRBV5-1 and TRBJ2-3; 8 bases are shared with TRBD1. The V gene's germline CDR1 is SGHRS and CDR2 YFSETQ. The CDR3 has 15 residues. V gave up 4 bases and J gave up 0 bases; unmatched junction bases: 4. CDR3: CASSPRQGSTDTQYF. In DNA, the CDR3 is TGCGCCAGCAGCCCCCGACAGGGGAGCACAGATACGCAGTATTTT. The full variable domain, with the rest looked up from reference TRBV5-1 and TRBJ2-3, is KAGVTQTPRYLIKTRGQQVTLSCSPISGHRSVSWYQQTPGQGLQFLFEYFSETQRNKGNFPGRFSGRQFSNSRSEMNVSTLELGDSALYLCASSPRQGSTDTQYFGPGTRLTVL.

This clone was picked up one time. The chain carries TRBV14 and TRBJ1-4; D gene unclear. CDR3 length: 13 residues. V lost 3 bases, J lost 5 bases, and 7 bases lay in between. Germline lookup yields CDR1 SGHDN and CDR2 FVKESK. The DNA of the CDR3 is TGTGCCAGCAGCCACGGTAGAAATGAAAAACTGTTTTTT. Its protein is CASSHGRNEKLFF.

The chain links TRBV5-1 to TRBJ2-2, with 11 nucleotides matching TRBD2. This CDR3 region has 19 residues. Losses at the gene ends were 4 bases for V and 5 bases for J; bases not matched to a gene: 16. Germline CDR1 reads SGHRS; CDR2 reads YFSETQ. The CDR3 DNA reads TGCGCCAGCAGCCCCCGGGGACTAGCGGATTCCTTGGGGACCGGGGAGCTGTTTTTT. Its protein product is CASSPRGLADSLGTGELFF.

The sample holds one count of this clone. The chain links TRBV28 to TRBJ1-4; D remains ambiguous. This CDR3 has 13 residues. V was trimmed by 2 bases and J by 8 bases, leaving 9 bases between them. Germline V gene data show CDR1 as MDHEN and CDR2 as SYDVKM. The CDR3 DNA is TGTGCCAGCAGTTTACGGGAGAAGGAAAAACTGTTTTTT. It is translated as CASSLREKEKLFF.

On this clone: Other DNA sequences from this sample encode an identical CDR3 as well. The chain combines TRBV4-1 with TRBJ1-2, with 7 bases aligning to TRBD1. The junction had 7 bases not matched to a gene; V was cut back by 5 bases and J by 4 bases. CDR3 size: 14 residues. Germline assignment: CDR1 MGHRA and CDR2 YSYEKL. The CDR3 sequence is CASSGRQGSYGYTF. DNA for the CDR3: TGCGCCAGCAGCGGACGACAGGGAAGCTATGGCTACACCTTC.

The chain is built from TRBV5-1 and TRBJ2-1, with D perhaps TRBD2 (6 bases). Germline lookup yields CDR1 SGHRS and CDR2 YFSETQ. Trimming pared 3 bases from V and 0 bases from J, leaving 13 bases between. The CDR3 runs 16 residues. CDR3: CASSSGTASSYNEQFF. As DNA, the CDR3 is TGCGCCAGCAGCTCCGGGACTGCTAGCTCCTACAATGAGCAGTTCTTC.

This chain links TRBV15 with TRBJ1-2; the D is unclear. Germline V gives CDR1 LNHNV, CDR2 YYDKDF (reference sequence). The CDR3 contains 14 residues. V was cut by 1 base and J by 1 base, with 7 bases left in between. The DNA for the CDR3 is TGTGCCACCAGCAGAGGCGCTATTAACTATGGCTACACCTTC. Amino acids: CATSRGAINYGYTF.

CDR3 bases: TGTGCCAGCAGCGTGGACAGGGTGATCGGGGAGCTGTTTTTT. Translating gives CASSVDRVIGELFF. The chain uses TRBV7-8 and TRBJ2-2; 8 nucleotides agree with TRBD1. CDR1 and CDR2 from the germline V gene are SGHVS and FQNEAQ. There are 14 residues in the CDR3. Trimming removed 5 bases from V and 7 bases from J; junction bases left unmatched: 6.

V usage is TRBV7-9 and J usage is TRBJ1-1; 9 bases map to TRBD1. V shed 4 bases, J shed 7 bases, and the junction held 10 bases outside the gene matches. The CDR3 has 15 residues. The germline gives CDR1 SEHNR, CDR2 FQNEAQ (reference sequence). The CDR3 region has the DNA TGTGCCAGCAGCTCTTCCGGGACAGGGAAAGGTGAAGCTTTCTTT. Protein: CASSSSGTGKGEAFF.

The chain recombines TRBV19 with TRBJ2-5; D might be TRBD1 (5 bases). This CDR3 spans 14 amino acids. Trimming left V 5 bases short and J 5 bases short, with 15 bases between. Germline V CDR1 and CDR2: LNHDA, SQIVND (reference sequence). The CDR3 nucleotides are TGTGCCAGTAGTGTTGACAGTTTAGGGGAGACCCAGTACTTC. The encoded protein is CASSVDSLGETQYF.

The gene calls are TRBV27 and TRBJ2-7; 9 bases are a match to TRBD1. Germline CDR1 is MNHEY and CDR2 is SMNVEV (reference sequence). Trimming cost V 3 bases and J 1 base; bases outside gene matches: 7. This CDR3 spans 16 amino acids. DNA for the CDR3: TGTGCCAGCAGTTTCCCGGGACAGGGAATATCCTACGAGCAGTACTTC. Encoded protein: CASSFPGQGISYEQYF.

J is TRBJ1-5 and V is TRBV30; D might be TRBD1 (5 bases). The germline V gene has CDR1 GTSNPN and CDR2 SVGIG (reference sequence). With 0 bases removed from V and 4 bases from J, the gap between germline ends came to 10 bases. This CDR3 has 14 residues. The CDR3 sequence: CAWSVGALNQPQHF. In nucleotides, the CDR3 is TGTGCCTGGAGTGTAGGGGCCCTGAATCAGCCCCAGCATTTT.

The V gene is TRBV6-4, the J gene TRBJ1-1; D remains ambiguous. Germline loops: CDR1 MRHNA, CDR2 SNTAGT. The CDR3 covers 13 residues. Trimming left V 5 bases short and J 3 bases short, with 10 bases between. This CDR3 reads CASSRGSHTEAFF. CDR3 coding DNA: TGTGCCAGCAGTCGCGGTTCCCACACTGAAGCTTTCTTT.

This clone showed up just once. This chain connects TRBV29-1 to TRBJ1-5; D possibly corresponds to TRBD1 (6 bases). CDR1 SQVTM and CDR2 ANQGSEA come from the germline V gene. This CDR3 spans 12 amino acids. The germline V and J ends were trimmed by 4 bases and 7 bases, with 11 bases remaining between them. As DNA, the CDR3 is TGCAGCGTTGGGGCGGACAGCCAGCCCCAGCATTTT. Translated, it gives CSVGADSQPQHF.

The chain recombines TRBV28 with TRBJ2-1, with 9 bases fitting TRBD2. CDR1 and CDR2 from the germline V gene are MDHEN and SYDVKM. The V gene end was trimmed by 9 bases and the J gene end by 3 bases; junction bases not matched to a gene: 6. The CDR3 extends over 14 amino acids. The CDR3 protein is CASTSSGIYNEQFF. The CDR3 DNA is TGTGCCAGTACGTCTAGCGGGATCTACAATGAGCAGTTCTTC.

The V call is TRBV29-1, the J call TRBJ1-2, with D hard to call. The germline V and J ends were trimmed by 3 bases and 8 bases, with 13 bases remaining between them. This CDR3 spans 12 amino acids. CDR1 and CDR2 (germline): SQVTM, ANQGSEA. The DNA of the CDR3 is TGCAGCGTTGATATCCAGGCGGGAGGCTACACCTTC. Residues: CSVDIQAGGYTF.

V gene TRBV5-4 combines with J gene TRBJ1-3; 8 bases are shared with TRBD1. V shed 2 bases, J shed 4 bases, and the junction held 8 bases outside the gene matches. The CDR3 is made up of 16 amino acids. CDR1 is SGHNT and CDR2 is YYREEE in the germline V gene (reference sequence). CDR3 nucleotides: TGTGCCAGCAGCTTCAGGGGGCCAGCCTCCGGAAACACCATATATTTT. The encoded protein is CASSFRGPASGNTIYF.

This chain links TRBV28 with TRBJ2-7; D unclear. This CDR3 has 15 residues. Trimming took off 6 bases at V and 1 base at J, with 16 bases between the two ends. The germline CDR1 and CDR2 sequences are MDHEN and SYDVKM. The CDR3: CASSHEVLPSYEQYF. As DNA, the CDR3 is TGTGCCAGCAGCCACGAGGTACTACCTTCCTACGAGCAGTACTTC.

The V and J genes are TRBV5-4 and TRBJ1-6; D is undetermined. Germline loops: CDR1 SGHNT, CDR2 YYREEE (reference sequence). With 4 bases removed from V and 7 bases from J, the gap between germline ends came to 9 bases. This CDR3 region has 13 residues. CDR3 nucleotide sequence: TGTGCCAGCAGCCAGGAAGCAAATTCACCCCTCCACTTT. Residues: CASSQEANSPLHF.

V and J are TRBV18 and TRBJ1-1; 9 positions match TRBD1. J was trimmed by 6 bases and V by 2 bases; bases with no gene match: 4. Looked up from germline, CDR1 is KGHSH and CDR2 is LQKENI. CDR3 length equals 14 residues. Here the CDR3 DNA reads TGTGCCAGCTCACCAGTGACAGGGGGGTCTGAAGCTTTCTTT. Translating gives CASSPVTGGSEAFF. Drawing the rest from reference TRBV18 and TRBJ1-1, the complete variable domain is NAGVMQNPRHLVRRRGQEARLRCSPMKGHSHVYWYRQLPEEGLKFMVYLQKENIIDESGMPKERFSAEFPKEGPSILRIQQVVRGDSAAYFCASSPVTGGSEAFFGQGTRLTVV.

This chain connects TRBV9 to TRBJ2-1; 7 bases map to TRBD2. V dropped 0 bases and J dropped 5; count of bases not matched to a gene: 8. In germline, CDR1 is SGDLS, CDR2 YYNGEE. The CDR3 is made up of 16 amino acids. As DNA, the CDR3 is TGTGCCAGCAGCGTAGCCCTAGCGGTAGACGACAATGAGCAGTTCTTC. This sequence encodes CASSVALAVDDNEQFF.

J is TRBJ2-3 and V is TRBV2, with D possibly matching TRBD2 (6 bases). V lost 7 bases, J lost 0 bases, and 14 bases lay in between. This CDR3 is built from 15 residues. Germline CDR1 and CDR2: SNHLY and FYNNEI. As DNA, the CDR3 is TGTGCCAGCAACGGAGGGTCAGGAAGCACAGATACGCAGTATTTT. It is translated as CASNGGSGSTDTQYF.

This clone came up once. V and J are TRBV6-6 and TRBJ1-5; D gene unclear. Germline V CDR1 and CDR2: MNHNY, SVGAGI (reference sequence). The V end was cut by 8 bases, the J end by 1 base, with 12 bases between. The CDR3 sequence is 14 residues long. The CDR3 reads CASVLIGSNQPQHF. The CDR3 DNA follows: TGTGCCAGCGTCTTAATCGGGAGCAATCAGCCCCAGCATTTT.